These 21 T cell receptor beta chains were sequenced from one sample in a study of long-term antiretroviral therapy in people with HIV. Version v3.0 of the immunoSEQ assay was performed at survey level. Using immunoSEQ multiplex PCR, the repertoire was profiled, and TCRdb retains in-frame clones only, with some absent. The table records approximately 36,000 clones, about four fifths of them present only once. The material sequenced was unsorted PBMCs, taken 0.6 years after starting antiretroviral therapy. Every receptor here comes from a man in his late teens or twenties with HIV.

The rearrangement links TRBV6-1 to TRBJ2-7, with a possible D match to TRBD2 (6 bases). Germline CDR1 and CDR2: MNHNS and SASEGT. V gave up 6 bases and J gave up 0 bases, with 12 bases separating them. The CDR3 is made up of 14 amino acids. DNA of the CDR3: TGTGCCAGCAGGAATTGGGGACTCTCCTACGAGCAGTACTTC. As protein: CASRNWGLSYEQYF.

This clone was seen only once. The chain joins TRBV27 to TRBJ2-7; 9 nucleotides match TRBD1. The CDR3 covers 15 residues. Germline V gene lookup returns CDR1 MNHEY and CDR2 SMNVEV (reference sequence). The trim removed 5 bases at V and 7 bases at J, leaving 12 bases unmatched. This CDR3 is CASSPSRDRVREQYF. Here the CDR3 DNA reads TGTGCCAGCAGTCCGAGCCGGGACAGGGTAAGGGAGCAGTACTTC.

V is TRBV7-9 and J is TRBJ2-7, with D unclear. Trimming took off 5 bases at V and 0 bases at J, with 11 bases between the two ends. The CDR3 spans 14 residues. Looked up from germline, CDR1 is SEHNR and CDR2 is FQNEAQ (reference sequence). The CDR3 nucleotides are TGTGCCAGCAGCGATTACAGCAGCTCCTACGAGCAGTACTTC. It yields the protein CASSDYSSSYEQYF.

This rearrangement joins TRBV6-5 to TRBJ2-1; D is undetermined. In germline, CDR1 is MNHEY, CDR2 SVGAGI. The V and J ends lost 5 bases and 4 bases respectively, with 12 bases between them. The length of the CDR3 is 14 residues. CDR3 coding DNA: TGTGCCAGCAGTCTCATTAGGTATTACAATGAGCAGTTCTTC. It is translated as CASSLIRYYNEQFF.

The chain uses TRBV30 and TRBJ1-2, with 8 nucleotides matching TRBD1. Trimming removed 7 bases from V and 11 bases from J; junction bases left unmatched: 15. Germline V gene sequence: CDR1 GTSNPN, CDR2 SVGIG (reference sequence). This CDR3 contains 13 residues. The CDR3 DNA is TGTGCCTCAACCCCCAGGGGGCTAGAGGGATACACCTTC. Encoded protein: CASTPRGLEGYTF.

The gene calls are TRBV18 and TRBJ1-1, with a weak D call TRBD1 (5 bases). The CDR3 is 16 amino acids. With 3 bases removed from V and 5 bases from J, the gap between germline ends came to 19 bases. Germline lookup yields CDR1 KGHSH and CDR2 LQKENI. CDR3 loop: CASSPGASVVRTEAFF. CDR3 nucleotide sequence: TGTGCCAGCTCACCCGGGGCCTCTGTGGTTAGGACTGAAGCTTTCTTT.

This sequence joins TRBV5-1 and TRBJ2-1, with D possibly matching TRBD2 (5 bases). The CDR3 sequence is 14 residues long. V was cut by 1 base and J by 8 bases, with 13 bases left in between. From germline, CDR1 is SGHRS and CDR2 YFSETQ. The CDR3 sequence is CASSLISARDEQFF. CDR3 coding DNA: TGCGCCAGCAGCTTGATTTCAGCGCGGGATGAGCAGTTCTTC.

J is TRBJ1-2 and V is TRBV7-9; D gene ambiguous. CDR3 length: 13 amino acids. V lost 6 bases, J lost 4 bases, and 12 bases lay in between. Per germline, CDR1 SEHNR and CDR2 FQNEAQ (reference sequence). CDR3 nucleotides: TGTGCCAGCAGTCTCCCACTGGGCTATGGCTACACCTTC. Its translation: CASSLPLGYGYTF.

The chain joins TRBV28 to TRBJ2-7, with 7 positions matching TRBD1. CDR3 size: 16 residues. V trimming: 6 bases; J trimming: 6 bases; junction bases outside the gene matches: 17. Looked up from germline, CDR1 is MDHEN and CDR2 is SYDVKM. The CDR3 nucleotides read TGTGCCAGCAGCCACCAGGGATCGACAGGGAAAGGCGAGCAGTACTTC. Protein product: CASSHQGSTGKGEQYF.

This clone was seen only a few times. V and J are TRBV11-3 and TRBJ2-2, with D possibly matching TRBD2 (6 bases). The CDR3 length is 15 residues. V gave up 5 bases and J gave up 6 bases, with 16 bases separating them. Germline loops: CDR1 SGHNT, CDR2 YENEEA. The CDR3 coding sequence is TGTGCCAGCAGCATCGGGGGATCTGGGTCCGGGGAGCTGTTTTTT. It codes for CASSIGGSGSGELFF.

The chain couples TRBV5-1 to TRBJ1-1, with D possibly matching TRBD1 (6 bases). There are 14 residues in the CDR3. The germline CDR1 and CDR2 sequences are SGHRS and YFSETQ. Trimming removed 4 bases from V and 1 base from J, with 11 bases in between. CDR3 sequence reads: CASSPRQANTEAFF. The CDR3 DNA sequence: TGCGCCAGCAGCCCCAGACAGGCGAACACTGAAGCTTTCTTT. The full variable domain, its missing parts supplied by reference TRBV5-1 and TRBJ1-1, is KAGVTQTPRYLIKTRGQQVTLSCSPISGHRSVSWYQQTPGQGLQFLFEYFSETQRNKGNFPGRFSGRQFSNSRSEMNVSTLELGDSALYLCASSPRQANTEAFFGQGTRLTVV.

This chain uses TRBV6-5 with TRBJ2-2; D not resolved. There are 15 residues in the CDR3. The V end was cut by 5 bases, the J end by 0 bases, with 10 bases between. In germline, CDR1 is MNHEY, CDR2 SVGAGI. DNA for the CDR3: TGTGCCAGCAGTCCCCTGCGAACGAACACCGGGGAGCTGTTTTTT. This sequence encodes CASSPLRTNTGELFF.

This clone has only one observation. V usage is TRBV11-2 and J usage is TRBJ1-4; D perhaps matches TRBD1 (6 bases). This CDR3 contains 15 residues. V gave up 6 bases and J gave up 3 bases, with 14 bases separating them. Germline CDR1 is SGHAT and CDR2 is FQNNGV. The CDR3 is CASRSPGHANEKLFF. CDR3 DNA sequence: TGTGCCAGCAGATCGCCGGGACACGCTAATGAAAAACTGTTTTTT. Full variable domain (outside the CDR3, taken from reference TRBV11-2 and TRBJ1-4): EAGVAQSPRYKIIEKRQSVAFWCNPISGHATLYWYQQILGQGPKLLIQFQNNGVVDDSQLPKDRFSAERLKGVDSTLKIQPAKLEDSAVYLCASRSPGHANEKLFFGSGTQLSVL.

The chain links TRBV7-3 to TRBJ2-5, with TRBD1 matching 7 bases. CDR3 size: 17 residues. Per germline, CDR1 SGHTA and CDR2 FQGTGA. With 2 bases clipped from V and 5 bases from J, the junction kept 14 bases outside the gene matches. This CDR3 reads CASSLGGDSPARETQYF. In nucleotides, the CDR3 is TGTGCCAGCAGCTTAGGTGGGGACAGTCCGGCTAGGGAGACCCAGTACTTC.

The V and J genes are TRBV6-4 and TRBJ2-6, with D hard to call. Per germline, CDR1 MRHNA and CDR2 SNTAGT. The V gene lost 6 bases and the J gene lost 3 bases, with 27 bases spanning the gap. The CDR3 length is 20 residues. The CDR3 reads CASSPQPEFIPTGGANVLTF. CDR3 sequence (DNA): TGTGCCAGCAGCCCTCAACCAGAATTCATCCCCACCGGTGGGGCCAACGTCCTGACTTTC.

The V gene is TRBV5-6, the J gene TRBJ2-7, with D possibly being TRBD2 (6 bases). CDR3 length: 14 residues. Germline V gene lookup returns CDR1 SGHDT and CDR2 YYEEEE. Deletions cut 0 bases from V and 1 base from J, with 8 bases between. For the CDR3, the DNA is TGTGCCAGCAGCTTGGGCGGGGCGTCCTACGAGCAGTACTTC. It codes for CASSLGGASYEQYF.

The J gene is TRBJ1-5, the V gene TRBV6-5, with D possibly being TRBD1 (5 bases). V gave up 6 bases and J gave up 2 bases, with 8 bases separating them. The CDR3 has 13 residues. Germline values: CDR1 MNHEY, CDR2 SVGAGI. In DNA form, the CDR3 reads TGTGCCAGCAGATCACAGGGCAATCAGCCCCAGCATTTT. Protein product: CASRSQGNQPQHF.

The CDR3 is CASSPGLAGDEQYF. CDR3 coding DNA: TGTGCCAGCAGCCCGGGACTAGCGGGAGACGAGCAGTACTTC. The V and J genes are TRBV7-9 and TRBJ2-7, with TRBD2 matching 14 bases. The V and J ends lost 5 bases and 5 bases, in that order; junction bases with no gene match: 2. The CDR3 consists of 14 residues. CDR1 and CDR2 from the germline V gene are SEHNR and FQNEAQ (reference sequence).

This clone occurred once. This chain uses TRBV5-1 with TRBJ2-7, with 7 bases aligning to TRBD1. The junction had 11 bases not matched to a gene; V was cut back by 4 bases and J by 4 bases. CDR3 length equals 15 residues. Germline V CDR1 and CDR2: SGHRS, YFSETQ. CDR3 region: CASSVPGQPSYEQYF. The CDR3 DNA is TGCGCCAGCAGCGTACCGGGACAGCCGTCATACGAGCAGTACTTC.

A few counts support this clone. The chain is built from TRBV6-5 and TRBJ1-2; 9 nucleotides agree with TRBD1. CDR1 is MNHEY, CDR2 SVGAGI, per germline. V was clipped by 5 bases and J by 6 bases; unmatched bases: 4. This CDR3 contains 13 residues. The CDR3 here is CASSPRTGDGYTF. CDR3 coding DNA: TGTGCCAGCAGTCCGAGGACAGGGGATGGCTACACCTTC.

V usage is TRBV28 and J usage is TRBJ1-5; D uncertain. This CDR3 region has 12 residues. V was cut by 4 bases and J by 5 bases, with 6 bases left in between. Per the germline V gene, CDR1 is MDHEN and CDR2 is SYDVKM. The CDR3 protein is CASSSNDQPQHF. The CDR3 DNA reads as TGTGCCAGCAGTTCCAATGATCAGCCCCAGCATTTT.